This is a list of T cell receptor beta chains from one sample in a study of blood T cell repertoires in COVID-19. Some clones are missing from TCRdb's copy, which holds only in-frame ones; the method was immunoSEQ multiplex PCR. This sample has 210,000 or so clones, with around 82% found just once. The sample comprised PBMCs or T cells enriched from blood (not recorded which). The receptors here all came from a woman in her forties with acute COVID-19. The CDR3 runs from the conserved cysteine through the conserved F or W. A D gene is named only where the DNA matches it firmly. Not every row has a clone size; where given, it reads once, few, many or a size class.

v_gene	d_gene	j_gene	abundance	CDR3aa	CDR3nt
TRBV12-3/TRBV12-4	NA	TRBJ1-2	once	CASSLGRGFGYTF	TGTGCCAGCAGTTTAGGCAGGGGCTTTGGCTACACCTTC
TRBV24-1	TRBD2	TRBJ2-7	few	CATSSPGLAGGGNEQYF	TGTGCCACCAGTTCGCCGGGACTAGCGGGGGGGGGCAACGAGCAGTACTTC
TRBV24-1	TRBD1	TRBJ1-4	NA	CATSDTGQGVEKLFF	TGTGCCACCAGTGATACGGGACAGGGGGTTGAAAAACTGTTTTTT
TRBV29-1	NA	TRBJ1-5	NA	CSVETGLGNQPQHF	TGCAGCGTAGAAACAGGATTAGGCAATCAGCCCCAGCATTTT
TRBV29-1	NA	TRBJ2-5	NA	CSVGGERGDHQETQYF	TGCAGCGTTGGGGGGGAGCGAGGCGACCACCAAGAGACCCAGTACTTC
TRBV18	NA	TRBJ2-7	NA	CASSSRPWLRDEQYF	TGTGCCAGCTCATCTAGACCCTGGCTGCGGGACGAGCAGTACTTC
TRBV28	TRBD1	TRBJ1-6	NA	CASSTTQLRQGDISPLHF	TGTGCCAGCAGTACTACCCAACTCCGACAGGGGGATATTTCACCCCTCCACTTT
TRBV11-1	TRBD2	TRBJ2-7	NA	CASSPELAGGLVQYF	TGTGCCAGCAGCCCGGAACTAGCGGGAGGGTTGGTGCAGTACTTC
TRBV19	TRBD1	TRBJ2-1	few	CASRNGGTGRNNEQFF	TGTGCCAGTAGAAACGGGGGGACAGGGAGGAACAATGAGCAGTTCTTC
TRBV7-3	TRBD1	TRBJ2-7	NA	CASSPGQAREQYF	TGTGCCAGCAGCCCCGGACAGGCCAGGGAGCAGTACTTC
TRBV7-9	NA	TRBJ2-1	NA	CASSFSLAYEQFF	TGTGCCAGCAGCTTTTCTCTAGCGTATGAGCAGTTCTTC
TRBV19	TRBD1	TRBJ2-1	NA	CASSGRDRDNEQFF	TGTGCCAGTAGTGGCCGGGACAGGGACAATGAGCAGTTCTTC
TRBV30	NA	TRBJ2-2	NA	CACIEQGPLSNTGELFF	TGTGCCTGTATTGAACAGGGCCCCTTATCGAACACCGGGGAGCTGTTTTTT
TRBV16	NA	TRBJ1-1	NA	CASSPYRTEAFF	TGTGCCAGCAGCCCCTACCGAACTGAAGCTTTCTTT
TRBV14	TRBD1	TRBJ2-7	NA	CASSQGGQAPYEQYF	TGTGCCAGCAGCCAGGGGGGACAGGCCCCCTACGAGCAGTACTTC
TRBV19	NA	TRBJ2-6	NA	CASTPDTGANVLTF	TGTGCCAGTACCCCGGACACTGGGGCCAACGTCCTGACTTTC
TRBV28	TRBD2	TRBJ2-1	NA	CASSHSGGTYNEQFF	TGTGCCAGCAGTCATAGCGGGGGAACATACAATGAGCAGTTCTTC
TRBV3-1/TRBV3-2	NA	TRBJ2-2	NA	CASSPKMAARSGELFF	TGTGCCAGCAGCCCCAAAATGGCCGCTAGATCCGGGGAGCTGTTTTTT